These 30 T cell receptor beta chains originate from one sample sequenced in a study of T-cell memory formation after mild COVID-19. TCRdb re-analysed the 5' RACE reads in MiXCR, keeping a single row per CDR3 protein. This table holds more than 80,000 distinct CDR3 sequences, about a sixth found once. Material for sequencing was PBMCs or a T cell subset sorted from them (not recorded which). Receptors originate from an adult woman who had mild COVID-19 (a few samples of this study predate the infection). Cell type and time point are not known.

Many counts were recorded for this clonotype. The gene calls are TRBV7-6 and TRBJ2-7; 13 bases align to TRBD2. The V segment lost 5 bases and the J segment 5 bases; nucleotides outside the gene matches: 6. Germline CDR1 and CDR2: SGHVS and FNYEAQ. This CDR3 has 15 amino acids. CDR3 nucleotides: TGTGCCAGCAGCCCGCGGACTAGCGGGAGCGACGAGCAGTACTTC. Translated, it gives CASSPRTSGSDEQYF.

In its sample, this clonotype was seen many times. V usage is TRBV7-9 and J usage is TRBJ1-1, with D hard to call. Looked up from germline, CDR1 is SEHNR and CDR2 is FQNEAQ (reference sequence). V shed 3 bases and J shed 5 bases, with 13 bases lying between them. The CDR3 is 14 residues long. The CDR3 here is CASSLKGGGTEAFF. Here the CDR3 DNA reads TGTGCCAGCAGCTTGAAGGGCGGTGGAACTGAAGCTTTCTTT.

The rearrangement joins TRBV5-6 to TRBJ2-6; D possibly corresponds to TRBD1 (6 bases). Germline CDR1 is SGHDT and CDR2 is YYEEEE. The CDR3 is made up of 18 amino acids. Deletions cut 0 bases from V and 0 bases from J, with 13 bases between. CDR3 in DNA: TGTGCCAGCAGCTTGGGGGCAGGGGCTGCCTCTGGGGCCAACGTCCTGACTTTC. This encodes CASSLGAGAASGANVLTF.

In its sample, this clonotype was seen a few times. The chain recombines TRBV1 with TRBJ2-5; TRBD1, the table's D call, was not compared with the DNA. TRBV1 is marked as a pseudogene. The CDR3 has 14 amino acids. The CDR3 DNA follows: TGCACCAGCAGCCCGGTCCCGGGGGAAGAGACCCAGTACTTC. It codes for CTSSPVPGEETQYF.

This clonotype was picked up a small number of times. V is TRBV15 and J is TRBJ2-2; possibly TRBD2 for D (6 bases). V was cut by 0 bases and J by 6 bases, with 11 bases left in between. The CDR3 has 15 residues. From germline, CDR1 is LNHNV and CDR2 YYDKDF (reference sequence). The CDR3: CATSRDLREAGELFF. CDR3 bases: TGTGCCACCAGCAGAGATTTAAGGGAGGCCGGGGAGCTGTTTTTT.

The chain recombines TRBV20-1 with TRBJ2-3; D gene unclear. Germline assignment: CDR1 DFQATT and CDR2 SNEGSKA (reference sequence). The CDR3 has 12 residues. Trimming cost V 6 bases and J 6 bases, with 13 bases left between them. CDR3 in amino acids: CSAMSSRDTQYF. CDR3 DNA sequence: TGCAGTGCCATGTCCTCCAGGGATACGCAGTATTTT.

This clonotype was counted at least ten times. The chain links TRBV7-6 to TRBJ2-1; TRBD2 matches at 8 bases. V lost 3 bases and J lost 4; bases outside the gene matches: 14. The CDR3 runs to 18 residues. Germline V gene data show CDR1 as SGHVS and CDR2 as FNYEAQ. The CDR3 coding sequence is TGTGCCAGCAGCTTTACCTCTCCCGGGCTAGCGGGTTACAATGAGCAGTTCTTC. It specifies CASSFTSPGLAGYNEQFF.

The J gene is TRBJ1-2, the V gene TRBV2; 8 nucleotides align to TRBD1. The CDR3 extends over 12 amino acids. The ends lost 8 bases at V and 8 bases at J; junction bases unmatched: 7. The V gene's germline CDR1 is SNHLY and CDR2 FYNNEI. In DNA form, the CDR3 reads TGTGCCAGCCCGACAGGGGAGGAAGGCTACACCTTC. Protein product: CASPTGEEGYTF.

The chain joins TRBV6-6 to TRBJ2-3; D is perhaps TRBD1 (7 bases). The CDR3 sequence is 15 residues long. Trimming stripped 5 bases from V and 1 base from J, with 13 bases between. CDR1 and CDR2 (germline): MNHNY, SVGAGI (reference sequence). The CDR3 bases are TGTGCCAGCAGTAGCACAGGGGAGGGCACAGATACGCAGTATTTT. It yields the protein CASSSTGEGTDTQYF.

This clonotype has only a few counts. This rearrangement joins TRBV4-3 to TRBJ1-2; unclear D gene. Germline V gene sequence: CDR1 LGHNA, CDR2 YSLEER. The CDR3 sequence is 14 residues long. V was pared by 3 bases and J by 3 bases, with 11 bases between. DNA for the CDR3: TGCGCCAGCAGCCACATTGGAGAGGACTATGGCTACACCTTC. Protein sequence: CASSHIGEDYGYTF.

The CDR3 DNA reads as TGCGCCAGCAGCCAACAGGGGGGTGACAATTCACCCCTCCACTTT. Its translation is CASSQQGGDNSPLHF. The rearrangement links TRBV4-1 to TRBJ1-6, with 7 bases aligning to TRBD1. In germline, CDR1 is MGHRA, CDR2 YSYEKL. The CDR3 loop spans 15 amino acids. J gave up 7 bases and V 2 bases, and 5 bases lay outside the gene matches.

This rearrangement joins TRBV9 to TRBJ1-6; the D gene is possibly TRBD1 (5 bases). V was shortened by 2 bases and J by 3 bases, with 6 bases between the two germline ends. This CDR3 spans 14 amino acids. Germline loops: CDR1 SGDLS, CDR2 YYNGEE. In DNA, the CDR3 is TGTGCCAGCAGCGTGGGGGACTATAATTCACCCCTCCACTTT. Translating gives CASSVGDYNSPLHF.

This clonotype was counted only a few times. The chain couples TRBV5-1 to TRBJ2-7; D not certain. The ends were cut back, 4 bases at V and 7 bases at J, with 18 bases in the middle. CDR3 size: 14 residues. Looked up from germline, CDR1 is SGHRS and CDR2 is YFSETQ. CDR3 coding DNA: TGCGCCAGCAGCATGGATCTAACCCCGGTTGAGCAGTACTTC. It codes for CASSMDLTPVEQYF.

Regarding this clonotype: One end of the junction varies from germline; a read error may be responsible. This chain uses TRBV27 with TRBJ2-1, with D uncertain. Germline CDR1 is MNHEY and CDR2 is SMNVEV (reference sequence). The CDR3 has 12 residues. The CDR3 spells CASSSYSNEQVF. The CDR3 coding sequence is TGTGCCAGCAGTTCCTACAGCAATGAGCAGGTCTTC.

The V call is TRBV7-9, the J call TRBJ2-3, with D unresolved. Trimming stripped 7 bases from V and 2 bases from J, with 19 bases between. Germline CDR1 reads SEHNR; CDR2 reads FQNEAQ (reference sequence). This CDR3 has 16 residues. The CDR3 DNA follows: TGTGCCAGCACCCTAGTCCAAGGTCCCCCCACAGATACGCAGTATTTT. This encodes CASTLVQGPPTDTQYF.

This clonotype was detected a few times. The chain carries TRBV6-5 and TRBJ2-3; no firm D call. The length of the CDR3 is 15 residues. Trimming took 0 bases from V and 6 from J, leaving 13 bases between them. Germline loops: CDR1 MNHEY, CDR2 SVGAGI. As DNA, the CDR3 is TGTGCCAGCAGTTACTCGATTACTGCCCGGGATACGCAGTATTTT. Translation gives CASSYSITARDTQYF.

The chain is built from TRBV9 and TRBJ1-4; D unresolved. Germline V lookup: CDR1 SGDLS, CDR2 YYNGEE. The CDR3 has 15 residues. Trimming removed 0 bases at V and 6 bases at J, with 12 bases between. The chain's CDR3 is CASSVAGGVDEKLFF. DNA for the CDR3: TGTGCCAGCAGCGTAGCCGGAGGTGTCGATGAAAAACTGTTTTTT.

This clonotype was detected only a few times. This rearrangement joins TRBV12-3 or TRBV12-4 to TRBJ2-7; the D gene is possibly TRBD1 (5 bases). V was clipped by 6 bases and J by 1 base, with 10 bases between them. The CDR3 loop spans 13 amino acids. In nucleotides, the CDR3 is TGTGCCAGCAGCCCAGACAGATCCTACGAGCAGTACTTC. Amino acid sequence: CASSPDRSYEQYF.

The CDR3 DNA reads as TGCGCCAGCAGCCCTGGGATGAAAGCCTACAATGAGCAGTTCTTC. Translating gives CASSPGMKAYNEQFF. This sequence joins TRBV5-1 and TRBJ2-1; D is ambiguous. V shed 4 bases and J shed 2 bases, with 13 bases lying between them. The germline V gene encodes CDR1 SGHRS and CDR2 YFSETQ. The CDR3 is 15 amino acids.

V gene TRBV4-1 combines with J gene TRBJ2-7; D perhaps matches TRBD1 (6 bases). Trimming removed 2 bases at V and 1 base at J, with 9 bases between. This CDR3 region has 14 residues. Germline CDR1 and CDR2: MGHRA and YSYEKL. The CDR3, as DNA: TGCGCCAGCAGCCAAACAGGGTCTTCCTACGAGCAGTACTTC. It translates to CASSQTGSSYEQYF.

The chain joins TRBV12-3 or TRBV12-4 to TRBJ2-1; tentatively, D is TRBD1 or TRBD2 (5 bases each). The V end lost 0 bases, the J end lost 6 bases, and 15 bases lay between the germline ends. The CDR3 is made up of 16 amino acids. The DNA of the CDR3 is TGTGCCAGCAGTTTAGCGTGGGGCCCCAGCGGCAATGAGCAGTTCTTC. It codes for CASSLAWGPSGNEQFF.

This clonotype was detected a few times. The chain is built from TRBV7-8 and TRBJ1-1; no clear D gene. V lost 1 base and J 3 bases, leaving 12 bases between the germline ends. CDR3 length equals 15 residues. CDR1 is SGHVS and CDR2 is FQNEAQ in the germline V gene. DNA of the CDR3: TGTGCCAGCAGCTTAGATGGGGTTACGGACACTGAAGCTTTCTTT. Translated, it gives CASSLDGVTDTEAFF. Supplemented by reference TRBV7-8 and TRBJ1-1, the full variable domain reads GAGVSQSPRYKVAKRGQDVALRCDPISGHVSLFWYQQALGQGPEFLTYFQNEAQLDKSGLPSDRFFAERPEGSVSTLKIQRTQQEDSAVYLCASSLDGVTDTEAFFGQGTRLTVV.

This clonotype was seen a handful of times. V and J are TRBV5-1 and TRBJ2-2; 11 nucleotides match TRBD1. The V gene's germline CDR1 is SGHRS and CDR2 YFSETQ. The junction had 5 bases not matched to a gene; V was cut back by 3 bases and J by 4 bases. This CDR3 spans 16 amino acids. For the CDR3, the DNA is TGCGCCAGCAGCTACACCGGGACAGGGGGCACCGGGGAGCTGTTTTTT. Amino acids: CASSYTGTGGTGELFF.

The chain uses TRBV6-5 and TRBJ1-1, with D possibly TRBD1 on 5 matching bases. CDR1 and CDR2 from the germline V gene are MNHEY and SVGAGI. This CDR3 comprises 12 residues. V shed 5 bases and J shed 7 bases, with 11 bases lying between them. CDR3 protein: CASSPGRIEAFF. CDR3 in DNA: TGTGCCAGCAGTCCGGGACGGATTGAAGCTTTCTTT.

The V and J genes are TRBV7-8 and TRBJ1-1, with no clear D. The CDR3 has 15 amino acids. Germline V gene data show CDR1 as SGHVS and CDR2 as FQNEAQ. Between the trimmed V and J ends, which lost 7 bases and 1 base, there was a span of 16 bases. The CDR3 sequence: CASMDQPSGNTEAFF. The CDR3 DNA reads TGTGCCAGCATGGACCAACCGAGCGGGAACACTGAAGCTTTCTTT. Together with reference TRBV7-8 and TRBJ1-1, the CDR3 gives the full variable domain: GAGVSQSPRYKVAKRGQDVALRCDPISGHVSLFWYQQALGQGPEFLTYFQNEAQLDKSGLPSDRFFAERPEGSVSTLKIQRTQQEDSAVYLCASMDQPSGNTEAFFGQGTRLTVV.

This clonotype was seen more than once but under ten times. The rearrangement links TRBV7-9 to TRBJ2-2; D ambiguous. CDR3 length equals 10 residues. Trimming took off 3 bases at V and 7 bases at J, with 0 bases between the two ends. CDR1 and CDR2 (germline): SEHNR, FQNEAQ (reference sequence). As DNA, the CDR3 is TGTGCCAGCAGCTTCGGGGAGCTGTTTTTT. Protein: CASSFGELFF. Full variable domain (rest looked up from reference TRBV7-9 and TRBJ2-2): DTGVSQNPRHKITKRGQNVTFRCDPISEHNRLYWYRQTLGQGPEFLTYFQNEAQLEKSRLLSDRFSAERPKGSFSTLEIQRTEQGDSAMYLCASSFGELFFGEGSRLTVL.

This clonotype was counted between two and nine times. The genes are TRBV20-1 and TRBJ2-7; D remains ambiguous. From germline, CDR1 is DFQATT and CDR2 SNEGSKA (reference sequence). V lost 0 bases, J lost 1 base, and 10 bases lay in between. CDR3 length equals 14 residues. The CDR3 coding sequence is TGCAGTGCTAGAGATCGTCTGGAATCCTACGAGCAGTACTTC. This encodes CSARDRLESYEQYF.

The chain's CDR3 is CATSDTRVSGANVLTF. CDR3 nucleotides: TGTGCCACCAGTGACACGCGGGTCTCTGGGGCCAACGTCCTGACTTTC. The rearrangement joins TRBV24-1 to TRBJ2-6, with a tentative D call TRBD2 (5 bases). This CDR3 has 16 amino acids. V lost 4 bases and J lost 0, with 9 bases in between. Per germline, CDR1 KGHDR and CDR2 SFDVKD.

The chain is built from TRBV5-1 and TRBJ2-3; 8 positions match TRBD1. Germline lookup yields CDR1 SGHRS and CDR2 YFSETQ. This CDR3 is built from 15 residues. Trimming removed 5 bases from V and 2 bases from J; junction bases left unmatched: 7. CDR3 DNA: TGCGCCAGCAGTCCGGACAGGGTCTCCACAGATACGCAGTATTTT. Translated: CASSPDRVSTDTQYF.

This clonotype was recorded many times. V is TRBV5-1 and J is TRBJ1-1; D possibly corresponds to TRBD1 (6 bases). There are 13 residues in the CDR3. V lost 4 bases and J lost 3, with 10 bases in between. CDR1 and CDR2 (germline): SGHRS, YFSETQ. CDR3 nucleotide sequence: TGCGCCAGCAGCCTAACAGGGTACACTGAAGCTTTCTTT. As protein: CASSLTGYTEAFF. Full variable domain (rest looked up from reference TRBV5-1 and TRBJ1-1): KAGVTQTPRYLIKTRGQQVTLSCSPISGHRSVSWYQQTPGQGLQFLFEYFSETQRNKGNFPGRFSGRQFSNSRSEMNVSTLELGDSALYLCASSLTGYTEAFFGQGTRLTVV.